This TCR beta chain was retrieved from a study of PD-L1 blockade in urothelial cancer. CDR1 and CDR2 (germline): ENHRY, SYGVKD. Trimming shortened V by 3 bases and J by 3 bases, and 6 bases separated the two germline ends. This CDR3 comprises 12 residues. The templates were synthetic TCR analogs, and they were spiked into each PCR. Clones were read by immunoSEQ multiplex PCR, and TCRdb kept only the in-frame ones, dropping some. The sample includes about 51,000 clones, around 88% of them seen just once. Patient disease was locally advanced or metastatic urothelial carcinoma. This sequence joins TRBV10-3 and TRBJ2-7; a weak D match, TRBD1 (6 bases). The sequencing used PBMCs, collected around atezolizumab (anti-PD-L1) treatment. This sequence originates from a man in his fifties or sixties with urothelial cancer. The CDR3, as DNA: TGTGCCATCAGTGAACAGGGCTACGAGCAGTACTTC. This codes for CAISEQGYEQYF.